The sequence of this T cell receptor (beta chain) was determined in a study of OX40 agonist ivuxolimab in advanced cancers. The table came from immunoSEQ multiplex PCR; TCRdb's copy has only in-frame clones and leaves some out. The sample records under 75,000 clones, around 88% being singletons. Samples of blood were obtained at baseline, on cycle 4 day 1, and on cycle 7 day 1. This specimen was CD4+ or CD8+ T cells sorted from blood, taken in a trial of the OX40 agonist ivuxolimab. This receptor was taken from an adult with an advanced solid tumor such as melanoma, head and neck, liver or kidney cancer.

The CDR3, as DNA: TGTGCCAGCAGTTTAGCCCGGACAGGGTGGCAGCCTAATGAAAAACTGTTTTTT. Its protein is CASSLARTGWQPNEKLFF. The gene calls are TRBV28 and TRBJ1-4; the match to TRBD1 covers 8 bases. The CDR3 contains 18 residues. The germline gives CDR1 MDHEN, CDR2 SYDVKM. Trimming took 2 bases from V and 3 from J; bases not matched to a gene: 11.